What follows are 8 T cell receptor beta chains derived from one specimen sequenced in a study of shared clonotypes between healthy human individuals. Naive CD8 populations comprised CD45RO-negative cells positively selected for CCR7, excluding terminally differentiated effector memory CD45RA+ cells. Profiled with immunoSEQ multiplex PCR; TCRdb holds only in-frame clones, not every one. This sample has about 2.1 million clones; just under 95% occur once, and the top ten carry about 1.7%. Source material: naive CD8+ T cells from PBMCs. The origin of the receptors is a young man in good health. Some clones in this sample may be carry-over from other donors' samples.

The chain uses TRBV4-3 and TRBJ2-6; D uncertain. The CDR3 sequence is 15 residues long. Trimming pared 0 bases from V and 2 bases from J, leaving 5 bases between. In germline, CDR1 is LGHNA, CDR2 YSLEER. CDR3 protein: CASSQDYPGANVLTF. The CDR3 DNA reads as TGCGCCAGCAGCCAAGATTACCCTGGGGCCAACGTCCTGACTTTC.

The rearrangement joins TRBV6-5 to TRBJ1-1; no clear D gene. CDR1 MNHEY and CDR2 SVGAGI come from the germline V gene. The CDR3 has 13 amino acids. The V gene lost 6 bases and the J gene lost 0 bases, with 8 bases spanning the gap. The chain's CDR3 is CASRLGVNTEAFF. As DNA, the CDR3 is TGTGCCAGCAGACTCGGGGTGAACACTGAAGCTTTCTTT.

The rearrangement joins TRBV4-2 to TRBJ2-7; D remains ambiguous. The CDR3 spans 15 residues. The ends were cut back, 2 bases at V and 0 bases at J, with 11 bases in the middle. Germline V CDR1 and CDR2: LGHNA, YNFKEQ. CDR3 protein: CASSQISSSSYEQYF. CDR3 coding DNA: TGTGCCAGCAGCCAAATATCCAGCAGCTCCTACGAGCAGTACTTC.

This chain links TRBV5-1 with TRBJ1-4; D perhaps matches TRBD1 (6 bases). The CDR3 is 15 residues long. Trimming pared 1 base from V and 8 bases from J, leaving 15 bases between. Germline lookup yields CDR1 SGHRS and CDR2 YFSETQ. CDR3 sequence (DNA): TGCGCCAGCAGCTTGACACCGGGGGCGAACGAAAAACTGTTTTTT. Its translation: CASSLTPGANEKLFF.

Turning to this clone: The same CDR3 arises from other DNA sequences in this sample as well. CDR3 sequence (DNA): TGCGCCAGCAGCTTGACTGGCTCCTACAATGAGCAGTTCTTC. Translated: CASSLTGSYNEQFF. The chain employs TRBV5-1 and TRBJ2-1, with no clear D. The CDR3 has 14 amino acids. Per germline, CDR1 SGHRS and CDR2 YFSETQ. V lost 1 base to trimming and J lost 0 bases, with 5 bases between them. The full variable domain, in which reference TRBV5-1 and TRBJ2-1 provide the parts outside the CDR3, is KAGVTQTPRYLIKTRGQQVTLSCSPISGHRSVSWYQQTPGQGLQFLFEYFSETQRNKGNFPGRFSGRQFSNSRSEMNVSTLELGDSALYLCASSLTGSYNEQFFGPGTRLTVL.

The CDR3 protein is CASTSLGTRAFF. The CDR3 DNA reads as TGTGCCAGCACCTCATTGGGGACGAGAGCTTTCTTT. J is TRBJ1-1 and V is TRBV7-3; TRBD1 might be the D (5 bases). Germline loops: CDR1 SGHTA, CDR2 FQGTGA. V was cut by 7 bases and J by 10 bases, with 16 bases left in between. The CDR3 contains 12 residues.

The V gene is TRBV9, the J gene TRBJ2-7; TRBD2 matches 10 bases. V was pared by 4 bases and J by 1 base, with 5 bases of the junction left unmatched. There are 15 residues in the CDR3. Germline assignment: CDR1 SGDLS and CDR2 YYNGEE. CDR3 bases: TGTGCCAGCAGCCAAGGACTAGCGGTTTCCTACGAGCAGTACTTC. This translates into CASSQGLAVSYEQYF.

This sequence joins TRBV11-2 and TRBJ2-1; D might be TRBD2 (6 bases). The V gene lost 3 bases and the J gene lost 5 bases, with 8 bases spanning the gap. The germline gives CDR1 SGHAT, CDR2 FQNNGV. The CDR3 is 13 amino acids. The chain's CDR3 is CASSFREDNEQFF. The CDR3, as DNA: TGTGCCAGCAGCTTCAGGGAGGACAATGAGCAGTTCTTC.